The table lists the clone carrying this T cell receptor (beta chain) with a few counts. Its antigen is undetermined. The sample belongs to a study of blood T cells in healthy people across ages. Study-level results: Naive T cell percentage showed a strong correlation with TCR beta diversity.

The authors ran a second PCR of about 6 to 11 cycles using a sample-barcoded 5' primer and a J-beta primer mix. TCRdb re-called the 5' RACE reads with MiXCR, one entry per CDR3 protein. Of about 970,000 distinct CDR3 sequences in the sample, around 54% were seen once. Sequencing input: blood. The sequence derives from a woman between 55 and 75 years old in good health.

This CDR3 is CASSQERLTGRITYEQYF. CDR3 sequence (DNA): TGTGCCAGCAGCCAAGAACGACTTACAGGGCGAATAACCTACGAGCAGTACTTC. The chain uses TRBV3-1 and TRBJ2-7, with TRBD1 as a possible D gene (6 bases). CDR3 length: 18 residues. The germline CDR1 and CDR2 sequences are LGHDT and YNNKEL (reference sequence). V lost 0 bases and J 2 bases, leaving 20 bases between the germline ends.